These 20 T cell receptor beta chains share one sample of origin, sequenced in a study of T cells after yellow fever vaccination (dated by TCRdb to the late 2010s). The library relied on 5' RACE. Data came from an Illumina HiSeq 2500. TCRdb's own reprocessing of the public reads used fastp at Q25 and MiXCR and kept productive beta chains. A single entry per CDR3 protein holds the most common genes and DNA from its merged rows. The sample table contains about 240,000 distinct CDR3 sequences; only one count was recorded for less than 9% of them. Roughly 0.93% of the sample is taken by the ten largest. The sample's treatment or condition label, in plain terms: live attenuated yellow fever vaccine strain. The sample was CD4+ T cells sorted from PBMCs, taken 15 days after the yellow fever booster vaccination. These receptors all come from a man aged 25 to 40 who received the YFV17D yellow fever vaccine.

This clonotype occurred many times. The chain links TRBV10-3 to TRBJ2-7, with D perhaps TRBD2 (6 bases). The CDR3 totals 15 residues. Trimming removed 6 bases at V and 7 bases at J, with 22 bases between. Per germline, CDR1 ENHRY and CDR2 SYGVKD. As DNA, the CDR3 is TGTGCCATCAGACCCCGCGCGCAGGCCGGAGGGGAGCAGTACTTC. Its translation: CAIRPRAQAGGEQYF.

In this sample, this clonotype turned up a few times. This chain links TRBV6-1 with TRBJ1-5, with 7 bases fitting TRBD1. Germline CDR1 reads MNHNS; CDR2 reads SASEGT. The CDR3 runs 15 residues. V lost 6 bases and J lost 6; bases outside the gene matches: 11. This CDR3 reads CASSSTTGMVQPQHF. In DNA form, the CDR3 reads TGTGCCAGCAGCTCTACGACAGGGATGGTTCAGCCCCAGCATTTT.

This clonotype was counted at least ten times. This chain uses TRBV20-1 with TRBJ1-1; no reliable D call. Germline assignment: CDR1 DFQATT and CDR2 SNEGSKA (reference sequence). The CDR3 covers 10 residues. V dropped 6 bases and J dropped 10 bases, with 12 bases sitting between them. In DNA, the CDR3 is TGCAGTGCATCGGACGGAAGAGCTTTCTTT. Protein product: CSASDGRAFF.

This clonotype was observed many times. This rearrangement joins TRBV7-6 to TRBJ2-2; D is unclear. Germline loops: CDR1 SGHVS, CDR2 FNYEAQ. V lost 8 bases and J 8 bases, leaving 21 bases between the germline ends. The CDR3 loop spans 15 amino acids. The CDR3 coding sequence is TGTGCCAGCGCTAGACACGTGCAGCAAAATGGGGAGCTGTTTTTT. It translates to CASARHVQQNGELFF. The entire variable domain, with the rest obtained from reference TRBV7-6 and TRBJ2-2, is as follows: GAGVSQSPRYKVTKRGQDVALRCDPISGHVSLYWYRQALGQGPEFLTYFNYEAQQDKSGLPNDRFSAERPEGSISTLTIQRTEQRDSAMYRCASARHVQQNGELFFGEGSRLTVL.

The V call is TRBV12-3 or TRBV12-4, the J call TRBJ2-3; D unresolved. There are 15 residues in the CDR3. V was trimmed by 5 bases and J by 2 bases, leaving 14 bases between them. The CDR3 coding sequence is TGTGCCAGCAGTCCAATACTCGGATCCACAGATACGCAGTATTTT. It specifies CASSPILGSTDTQYF.

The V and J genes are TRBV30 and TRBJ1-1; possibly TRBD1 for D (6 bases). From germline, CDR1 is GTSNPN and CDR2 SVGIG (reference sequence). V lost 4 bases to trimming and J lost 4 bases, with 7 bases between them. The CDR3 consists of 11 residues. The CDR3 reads CAWNRVTEAFF. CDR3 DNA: TGTGCCTGGAACAGGGTCACTGAAGCTTTCTTT. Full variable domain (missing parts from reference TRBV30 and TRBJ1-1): SQTIHQWPATLVQPVGSPLSLECTVEGTSNPNLYWYRQAAGRGLQLLFYSVGIGQISSEVPQNLSASRPQDRQFILSSKKLLLSDSGFYLCAWNRVTEAFFGQGTRLTVV.

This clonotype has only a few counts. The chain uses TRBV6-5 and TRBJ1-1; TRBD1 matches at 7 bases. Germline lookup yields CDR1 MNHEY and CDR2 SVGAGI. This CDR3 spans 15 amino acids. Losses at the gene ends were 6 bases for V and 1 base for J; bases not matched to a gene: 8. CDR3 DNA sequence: TGTGCCAGCAGCCATAGACAGGGCGGGAACACTGAAGCTTTCTTT. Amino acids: CASSHRQGGNTEAFF.

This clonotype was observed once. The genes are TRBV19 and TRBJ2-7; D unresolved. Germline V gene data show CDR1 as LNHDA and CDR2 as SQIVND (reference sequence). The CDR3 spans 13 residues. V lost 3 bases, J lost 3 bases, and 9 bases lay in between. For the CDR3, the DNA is TGTGCCAGTAGTATGGGCGGCGGCTACGAGCAGTACTTC. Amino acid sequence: CASSMGGGYEQYF.

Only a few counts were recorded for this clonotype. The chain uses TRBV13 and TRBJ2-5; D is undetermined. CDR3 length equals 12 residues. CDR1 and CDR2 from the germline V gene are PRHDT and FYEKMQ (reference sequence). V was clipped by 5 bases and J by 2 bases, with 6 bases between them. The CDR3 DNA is TGTGCCAGCAGCGGCCCTCAAGAGACCCAGTACTTC. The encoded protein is CASSGPQETQYF.

The CDR3 is CASTPLPSYEQYF. In nucleotides, the CDR3 is TGTGCCAGCACTCCCCTACCGTCCTACGAGCAGTACTTC. V gene TRBV2 combines with J gene TRBJ2-7; no firm D call. Germline values: CDR1 SNHLY, CDR2 FYNNEI. Trimming pared 7 bases from V and 1 base from J, leaving 11 bases between. The CDR3 loop spans 13 amino acids.

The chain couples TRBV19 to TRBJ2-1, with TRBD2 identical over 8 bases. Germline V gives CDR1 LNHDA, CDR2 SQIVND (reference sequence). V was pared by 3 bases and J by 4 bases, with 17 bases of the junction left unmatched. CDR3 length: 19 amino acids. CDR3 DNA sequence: TGTGCCAGTAGTATCAGTGCCTACCAGGGACTAGGGACATACAATGAGCAGTTCTTC. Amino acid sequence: CASSISAYQGLGTYNEQFF.

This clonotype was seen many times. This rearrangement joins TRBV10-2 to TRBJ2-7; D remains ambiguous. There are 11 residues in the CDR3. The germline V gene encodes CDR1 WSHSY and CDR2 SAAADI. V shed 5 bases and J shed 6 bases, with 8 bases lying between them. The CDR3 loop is CASSNDREQYF. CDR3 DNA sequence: TGCGCCAGCAGTAACGACCGCGAGCAGTACTTC.

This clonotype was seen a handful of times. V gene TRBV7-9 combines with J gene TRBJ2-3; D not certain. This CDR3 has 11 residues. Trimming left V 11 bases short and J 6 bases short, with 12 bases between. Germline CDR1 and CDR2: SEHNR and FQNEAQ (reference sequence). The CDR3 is CAGNFYDTQYF. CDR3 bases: TGTGCCGGCAACTTCTACGATACGCAGTATTTT.

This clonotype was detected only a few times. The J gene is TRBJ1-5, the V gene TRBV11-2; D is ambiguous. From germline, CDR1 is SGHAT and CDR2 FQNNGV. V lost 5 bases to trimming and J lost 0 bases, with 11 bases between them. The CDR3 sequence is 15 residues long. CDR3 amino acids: CASSARPASNQPQHF. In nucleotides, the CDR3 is TGTGCCAGCAGCGCACGCCCGGCTAGCAATCAGCCCCAGCATTTT.

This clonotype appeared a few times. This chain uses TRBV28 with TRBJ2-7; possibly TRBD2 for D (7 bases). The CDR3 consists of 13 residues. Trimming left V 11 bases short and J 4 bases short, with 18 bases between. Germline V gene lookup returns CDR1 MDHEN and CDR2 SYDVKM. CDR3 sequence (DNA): TGTGCCCTTAGGGGGAGGGAGAGTTACGAGCAGTACTTC. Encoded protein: CALRGRESYEQYF.

This CDR3 reads CASSQTTGLDYTF. The CDR3 coding sequence is TGTGCCAGCAGCCAAACGACAGGGTTGGACTACACCTTC. V is TRBV7-9 and J is TRBJ1-2; 7 bases are shared with TRBD1. V gave up 5 bases and J gave up 10 bases; unmatched junction bases: 10. This CDR3 contains 13 residues. Germline assignment: CDR1 SEHNR and CDR2 FQNEAQ (reference sequence).

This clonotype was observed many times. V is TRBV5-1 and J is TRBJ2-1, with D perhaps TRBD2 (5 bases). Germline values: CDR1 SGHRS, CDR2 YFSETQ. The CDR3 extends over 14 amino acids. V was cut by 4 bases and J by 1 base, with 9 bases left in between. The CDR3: CASSVGLSYNEQFF. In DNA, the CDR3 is TGCGCCAGCAGCGTCGGACTTTCCTACAATGAGCAGTTCTTC. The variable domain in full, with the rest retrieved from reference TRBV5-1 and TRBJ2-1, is KAGVTQTPRYLIKTRGQQVTLSCSPISGHRSVSWYQQTPGQGLQFLFEYFSETQRNKGNFPGRFSGRQFSNSRSEMNVSTLELGDSALYLCASSVGLSYNEQFFGPGTRLTVL.

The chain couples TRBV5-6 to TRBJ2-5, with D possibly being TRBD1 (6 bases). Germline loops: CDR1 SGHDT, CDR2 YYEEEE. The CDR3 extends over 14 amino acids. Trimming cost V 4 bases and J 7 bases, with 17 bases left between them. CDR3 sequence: CASSDPQGARTQYF. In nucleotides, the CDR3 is TGTGCCAGCAGCGACCCACAGGGAGCGAGGACCCAGTACTTC. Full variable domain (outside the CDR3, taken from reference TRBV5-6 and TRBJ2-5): DAGVTQSPTHLIKTRGQQVTLRCSPKSGHDTVSWYQQALGQGPQFIFQYYEEEERQRGNFPDRFSGHQFPNYSSELNVNALLLGDSALYLCASSDPQGARTQYFGPGTRLLVL.

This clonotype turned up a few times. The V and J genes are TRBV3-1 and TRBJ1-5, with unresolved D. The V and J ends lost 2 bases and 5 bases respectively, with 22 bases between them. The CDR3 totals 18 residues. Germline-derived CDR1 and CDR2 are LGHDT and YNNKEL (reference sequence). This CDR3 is CASSQTRPSLTGDQPQHF. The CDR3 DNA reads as TGTGCCAGCAGCCAAACTCGGCCCTCCCTAACCGGGGATCAGCCCCAGCATTTT.

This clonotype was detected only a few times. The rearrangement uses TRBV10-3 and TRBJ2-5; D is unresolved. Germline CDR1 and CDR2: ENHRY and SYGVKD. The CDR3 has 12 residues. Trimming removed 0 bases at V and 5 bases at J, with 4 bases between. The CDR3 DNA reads TGTGCCATCAGTGAGTCCTCGGAGACCCAGTACTTC. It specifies CAISESSETQYF.